One and the same sample provided the 6 T cell receptor beta chains below, sequenced in a study of blood T cell repertoires in COVID-19. Assay used: immunoSEQ multiplex PCR; TCRdb lists only in-frame clones, some missing. The sample has about 120,000 clones; about 83% are singletons. The sample consisted of PBMCs or T cells enriched from blood (not recorded which). Receptor source: a woman aged 25-40 years who had recovered from COVID-19.

This clone was recorded a few times. An end of the junction differs from the germline gene, which may be a read error. Here the CDR3 DNA reads TGTGCCAGCAGTCAAGCGGGTCACGGGGAGCTGTTTTTT. This gives the protein CASSQAGHGELFF. This chain uses TRBV24-1 with TRBJ2-2, with a weak D call TRBD2 (6 bases). CDR1 is KGHDR, CDR2 SFDVKD, per germline. The length of the CDR3 is 13 residues.

The gene calls are TRBV4-2 and TRBJ2-5; TRBD2 agrees at 11 bases. The germline V gene has CDR1 LGHNA and CDR2 YNFKEQ. The CDR3 is made up of 18 amino acids. The trim removed 1 base at V and 5 bases at J, leaving 12 bases unmatched. Here the CDR3 DNA reads TGTGCCAGCAGCCAAGCTGGTACTAGCGGGAGAAGCGGGGAGACCCAGTACTTC. It translates to CASSQAGTSGRSGETQYF.

This clone was counted a few times. Other DNA sequences in this specimen translate into the identical CDR3. The rearrangement joins TRBV7-9 to TRBJ2-7; 7 nucleotides line up with TRBD1. Germline CDR1 SEHNR, CDR2 FQNEAQ (reference sequence). V lost 5 bases, J lost 2 bases, and 3 bases stayed unmatched. The CDR3 contains 13 residues. CDR3 sequence: CASSRQGPYEQYF. The CDR3 nucleotides read TGTGCCAGCAGCAGACAGGGTCCCTACGAGCAGTACTTC.

The rearrangement joins TRBV28 to TRBJ1-4; 7 nucleotides align to TRBD1. Germline CDR1 and CDR2: MDHEN and SYDVKM. The trim removed 6 bases at V and 0 bases at J, leaving 7 bases unmatched. The CDR3 loop spans 16 amino acids. The CDR3 is CASSYRGGTTNEKLFF. Written as DNA, the CDR3 is TGTGCCAGCAGCTACAGGGGCGGGACAACTAATGAAAAACTGTTTTTT.

The rearrangement links TRBV5-1 to TRBJ2-7; 8 nucleotides align to TRBD2. Germline-derived CDR1 and CDR2 are SGHRS and YFSETQ. The trim removed 3 bases at V and 6 bases at J, leaving 5 bases unmatched. The CDR3 has 13 amino acids. CDR3 DNA sequence: TGCGCCAGCAGCTCGGGACTAGTGGGCGAGCAGTACTTC. Translating gives CASSSGLVGEQYF.

The chain links TRBV24-1 to TRBJ2-3; perhaps TRBD2 as D (5 bases). The CDR3 has 16 amino acids. The V end lost 5 bases, the J end lost 2 bases, and 16 bases lay between the germline ends. Germline CDR1 and CDR2: KGHDR and SFDVKD. CDR3: CATSGTSGPSTDTQYF. The DNA for the CDR3 is TGTGCCACCAGTGGTACAAGCGGTCCCTCCACAGATACGCAGTATTTT.